These T cell receptor beta chains were read from a single sample in a study of shared clonotypes between healthy human individuals. TCRdb's table, derived via immunoSEQ multiplex PCR, lists solely in-frame clones and lacks some. The repertoire holds about 2.4 million clones, more than 90% seen once, with 0.14% in the top ten. Sequenced material: naive CD4+ T cells sorted from blood. These receptor sequences come from a man aged 18 to 30 in good health. Each CDR3 is given with its conserved first and last residue. D genes are given only for firm matches. Part of the rows lack a size; the others show once, few, many or a class for expanded clones.

cdr3_length	clone_size	v_call	d_call	j_call	cdr3_nt	cdr3_aa
17	.	TRBV28	TRBD1	TRBJ2-7	TGTGCCAGCAGTTCCATTAGTCCCGGGACAGGGGCCTACGAGCAGTACTTC	CASSSISPGTGAYEQYF
13	once	TRBV6-4	TRBD1	TRBJ1-6	TGTGCCACTGAGGGACAGAATAATTCACCCCTCCACTTT	CATEGQNNSPLHF
20	.	TRBV27	TRBD1	TRBJ1-2	TGTGCCAGCTTCCCCAGGGGGCGAAACGCCCTGCTTCCCACTGACTATGGCTACACCTTC	CASFPRGRNALLPTDYGYTF
15	.	TRBV6-5	TRBD1	TRBJ2-7	TGTGCCAGCAGTTACCATCGGACAGGGCCCGGGGAGCAGTACTTC	CASSYHRTGPGEQYF
13	once	TRBV28	.	TRBJ1-2	TGTGCCAGCAGTTTGGAGGGGCCGTGGGGCTACACCTTC	CASSLEGPWGYTF
13	.	TRBV2	.	TRBJ2-4	TGTGCCAGCAGGTCCGGGAACGAAAACATTCAGTACTTC	CASRSGNENIQYF
13	.	TRBV7-9	.	TRBJ2-7	TGTGCCAGCAGCTTAGCGCCCTTCTACGAGCAGTACTTC	CASSLAPFYEQYF
16	.	TRBV9	TRBD1	TRBJ2-3	TGTGCCAGCAGCGTAGTAGGACAGGGGGCGACAGATACGCAGTATTTT	CASSVVGQGATDTQYF
15	.	TRBV19	.	TRBJ1-1	TGTGCCAGTAGTATCACCCCCGGGGGAGCCCCTGAAGCTTTCTTT	CASSITPGGAPEAFF
17	.	TRBV18	.	TRBJ1-1	TGTGCCAGCTCACCACCGAAGGGAGGGGTAATGAACACTGAAGCTTTCTTT	CASSPPKGGVMNTEAFF
12	once	TRBV30	.	TRBJ1-2	TGTGCCTGGAGTGTAAAAGGAAGCGGCTACACCTTC	CAWSVKGSGYTF
14	.	TRBV6-5	TRBD1	TRBJ2-7	TGTGCCAGCAGTTACCGACAGGGGATGAACGAGCAGTACTTC	CASSYRQGMNEQYF
11	.	TRBV7-2	.	TRBJ2-3	TGTGCCAGCAGCTTAAAAAATACGCAGTATTTT	CASSLKNTQYF
15	.	TRBV6-5	TRBD2	TRBJ2-2	TGTGCCAGCAGTGGAGGGACTAGTGGCACCGGGGAGCTGTTTTTT	CASSGGTSGTGELFF
20	.	TRBV4-3	TRBD1	TRBJ1-5	TGCGCCAGCAGCCAACACGCCGGGACAGGGGGCCCCTATAGCAATCAGCCCCAGCATTTT	CASSQHAGTGGPYSNQPQHF
14	once	TRBV18	.	TRBJ2-7	TGTGCCAGCTCACCACCAGGGACCTCCTACGAGCAGTACTTC	CASSPPGTSYEQYF
11	once	TRBV28	TRBD1	TRBJ2-1	TGTGCCAGCGGTTCGACAGGGGGCCGGGTCTTC	CASGSTGGRVF
15	.	TRBV5-8	.	TRBJ1-5	TGTGCCAGCAGTCCGGCTCCCTTTCATAATCAGCCCCAGCATTTT	CASSPAPFHNQPQHF
15	.	TRBV9	.	TRBJ2-7	TGTGCCAGCAGCGTAGCTTCGGGAGTCTCCTACGAGCAGTACTTC	CASSVASGVSYEQYF
15	.	TRBV10-3	.	TRBJ2-2	TGTGCCATCAGTGTCGACCGAGGGAACACCGGGGAGCTGTTTTTT	CAISVDRGNTGELFF
14	once	TRBV11-2	.	TRBJ1-1	TGTGCCAGCAGCTGGGGGGGGTCCAACACTGAAGCTTTCTTT	CASSWGGSNTEAFF
16	.	TRBV21-1	.	TRBJ1-1	TGTGCCAGCAGCAAAGTCCGGACAGGAGGGAACACTGAAGCTTTCTTT	CASSKVRTGGNTEAFF
14	.	TRBV7-2	.	TRBJ2-7	TGTGCCAGCACCCCCGGGGTAGCGCCCTACGAGCAGTACTTC	CASTPGVAPYEQYF
15	.	TRBV7-9	.	TRBJ2-5	TGTGCCAGCAGCACTACTCGGACAGATTGGGAGACCCAGTACTTC	CASSTTRTDWETQYF
13	.	TRBV18	TRBD2	TRBJ2-7	TGTGCCAGCTCAACCGGGAGGACGGGAGAGCAGTACTTC	CASSTGRTGEQYF
14	.	TRBV10-1	.	TRBJ2-3	TGCGCCAGCATGCGGCCCCTTAGCACAGATACGCAGTATTTT	CASMRPLSTDTQYF
17	.	TRBV18	TRBD2	TRBJ2-2	TGTGCCAGCTCACCACCCGGACTAGCGGGATACACCGGGGAGCTGTTTTTT	CASSPPGLAGYTGELFF
13	.	TRBV5-8	.	TRBJ2-7	TGTGCCAGCAGCTTCTTGGCAGGGAGCGAGCAGTACTTC	CASSFLAGSEQYF
15	.	TRBV13	.	TRBJ2-7	TGTGCCAGCAGCCATGTGCGAGAGGGTAGGTACGAGCAGTACTTC	CASSHVREGRYEQYF
14	.	TRBV28	.	TRBJ1-2	TGTGCCAGCAGCAGTAGGCCTACTAACTATGGCTACACCTTC	CASSSRPTNYGYTF
14	.	TRBV5-6	.	TRBJ1-2	TGTGCCAGCAGCTTGGGATCACTTAACTATGGCTACACCTTC	CASSLGSLNYGYTF
15	.	TRBV5-4	TRBD2	TRBJ2-1	TGTGCCAGCAGCTCACGGACTAGCGGGATCTATGAGCAGTTCTTC	CASSSRTSGIYEQFF
13	.	TRBV5-4	.	TRBJ2-3	TGTGCCAGCAGCTTCGTAGTGGGGGATACGCAGTATTTT	CASSFVVGDTQYF
19	.	TRBV21-1	.	TRBJ1-5	TGTGCCAGCAGCAAAGATTCGGGACAGGGGGATTGGAGCAATCAGCCCCAGCATTTT	CASSKDSGQGDWSNQPQHF
15	.	TRBV5-4	.	TRBJ2-7	TGTGCCAGCAGCTTGGCCGGGGCGGGAAAGGACGAGCAGTACTTC	CASSLAGAGKDEQYF
16	.	TRBV5-5	.	TRBJ1-5	TGTGCCAGCAGTCTAGGTGGGACTTTGGCTTATCAGCCCCAGCATTTT	CASSLGGTLAYQPQHF
14	.	TRBV18	.	TRBJ2-7	TGTGCCAGCTCACCGAGTGGGGGACCCTACGAGCAGTACTTC	CASSPSGGPYEQYF